What follows are 12 T cell receptor beta chains derived from one specimen sequenced in a study of human T cells and chemical hapten exposure. TCRdb called the RACE reads again in MiXCR, with one record for every CDR3 protein. Of under 450,000 distinct CDR3 sequences listed, 4.8% are singletons. Time point indicated: patch test 1, 2 weeks after DPC sensitization. Treatment here: therapeutic diphenylcyclopropenone sensitization with weekly scalp DPC. The sample here was whole blood, taken in connection with sensitization to the hapten diphenylcyclopropenone (DPC). These receptors were collected from a woman in her 50s with alopecia areata. Some clones in this sample may be carry-over from other donors' samples.

This clonotype has a count of ten or more. The chain has TRBV29-1 and TRBJ2-1; perhaps TRBD1 as D (5 bases). The germline V and J ends were trimmed by 5 bases and 0 bases, with 11 bases remaining between them. CDR1 and CDR2 from the germline V gene are SQVTM and ANQGSEA. The CDR3 length is 14 residues. The CDR3 is CSVPQVSSYNEQFF. The CDR3 DNA is TGCAGCGTTCCACAGGTTTCCTCCTACAATGAGCAGTTCTTC.

The CDR3 DNA sequence: TGCAGTGCTACTTCTGGACAGGGCCGAGGCTACACCTTC. Translating it yields CSATSGQGRGYTF. The chain couples TRBV20-1 to TRBJ1-2; 8 bases are a match to TRBD1. The CDR3 consists of 13 residues. Germline V gene sequence: CDR1 DFQATT, CDR2 SNEGSKA (reference sequence). V trimming: 4 bases; J trimming: 8 bases; junction bases outside the gene matches: 9.

This clonotype was detected ten times or more. This chain's CDR3 is CASSPGIGSWGTDTQYF. DNA for the CDR3: TGTGCCAGCAGCCCGGGGATAGGGAGTTGGGGCACAGATACGCAGTATTTT. The V call is TRBV5-6, the J call TRBJ2-3; tentative D call: TRBD2 (5 bases). V was cut by 4 bases and J by 1 base, with 19 bases left in between. Germline V lookup: CDR1 SGHDT, CDR2 YYEEEE. The CDR3 is 17 amino acids.

This clonotype was found many times. The chain combines TRBV18 with TRBJ2-7; 7 bases match TRBD2. There are 15 residues in the CDR3. J was trimmed by 3 bases and V by 2 bases; bases with no gene match: 7. Germline V gene data show CDR1 as KGHSH and CDR2 as LQKENI. The CDR3 sequence is CASSPGSGVYYEQYF. In nucleotides, the CDR3 is TGTGCCAGCTCACCAGGCAGCGGGGTTTACTACGAGCAGTACTTC.

This clonotype was recorded at least ten times. The chain carries TRBV5-5 and TRBJ2-7; D might be TRBD1 or TRBD2, each matching 5 bases. Trimming took 8 bases from V and 4 from J, leaving 13 bases between them. Germline V gives CDR1 SGHKS, CDR2 YYEKEE (reference sequence). This CDR3 is built from 12 residues. This CDR3 reads CASRPEGYEQYF. CDR3 sequence (DNA): TGTGCCAGTCGACCCGAGGGGTACGAGCAGTACTTC.

At least ten counts were recorded for this clonotype. The chain combines TRBV25-1 with TRBJ2-7; no clear D gene. CDR1 is MGHDK and CDR2 is SYGVNS in the germline V gene. The CDR3 spans 13 residues. Trimming left V 3 bases short and J 3 bases short, with 9 bases between. CDR3 residues: CASSEALFYEQYF. Written as DNA, the CDR3 is TGTGCCAGCAGTGAGGCACTATTCTACGAGCAGTACTTC.

This clonotype was observed at least ten times. This sequence joins TRBV28 and TRBJ1-1; D is uncertain. Trimming shortened V by 6 bases and J by 0 bases, and 5 bases separated the two germline ends. Per germline, CDR1 MDHEN and CDR2 SYDVKM. The CDR3 runs to 12 residues. The CDR3 loop is CASRVVNTEAFF. The CDR3 DNA sequence: TGTGCCAGCAGGGTAGTGAACACTGAAGCTTTCTTT.

J is TRBJ2-1 and V is TRBV7-8; 7 bases match TRBD1. The length of the CDR3 is 16 residues. Unmatched junction bases numbered 10, after V lost 5 bases and J lost 3 bases. The V gene's germline CDR1 is SGHVS and CDR2 FQNEAQ. CDR3 bases: TGTGCCAGCAGCCCACGTCGACAGGGCAACTACAATGAGCAGTTCTTC. Translating it yields CASSPRRQGNYNEQFF.

This clonotype occurred many times. The chain has TRBV9 and TRBJ2-3; either TRBD1 or TRBD2 may fit D (5 bases each). Trimming shortened V by 3 bases and J by 3 bases, and 8 bases separated the two germline ends. Germline CDR1 is SGDLS and CDR2 is YYNGEE. This CDR3 has 13 amino acids. This CDR3 is CASSGGSTDTQYF. The CDR3 region has the DNA TGTGCCAGCAGCGGGGGGTCGACAGATACGCAGTATTTT. Full variable domain (outside the CDR3, taken from reference TRBV9 and TRBJ2-3): DSGVTQTPKHLITATGQRVTLRCSPRSGDLSVYWYQQSLDQGLQFLIQYYNGEERAKGNILERFSAQQFPDLHSELNLSSLELGDSALYFCASSGGSTDTQYFGPGTRLTVL.

This clonotype was seen many times. The chain recombines TRBV5-1 with TRBJ2-7, with 8 bases identical to TRBD1. The germline V gene has CDR1 SGHRS and CDR2 YFSETQ. The CDR3 has 14 amino acids. J was trimmed by 4 bases and V by 4 bases; bases with no gene match: 7. The CDR3 here is CASSTDRGRYEQYF. The DNA for the CDR3 is TGCGCCAGCAGCACCGACAGGGGTCGGTACGAGCAGTACTTC.

This clonotype was seen at least ten times. V is TRBV10-3 and J is TRBJ2-2, with D maybe TRBD2 (5 bases). The V gene's germline CDR1 is ENHRY and CDR2 SYGVKD. V lost 7 bases, J lost 1 base, and 13 bases lay in between. CDR3 length: 15 residues. Written as DNA, the CDR3 is TGTGCCATCACCGACCCCGGGGTGAACACCGGGGAGCTGTTTTTT. Its protein is CAITDPGVNTGELFF.

The V and J genes are TRBV7-8 and TRBJ2-7; 11 bases fit TRBD1. With V trimmed by 5 bases and J by 6 bases, 3 bases remained unmatched. There are 13 residues in the CDR3. CDR1 SGHVS and CDR2 FQNEAQ come from the germline V gene. The CDR3 reads CASSEGTGGEQYF. CDR3 bases: TGTGCCAGCAGCGAGGGGACAGGGGGCGAGCAGTACTTC.